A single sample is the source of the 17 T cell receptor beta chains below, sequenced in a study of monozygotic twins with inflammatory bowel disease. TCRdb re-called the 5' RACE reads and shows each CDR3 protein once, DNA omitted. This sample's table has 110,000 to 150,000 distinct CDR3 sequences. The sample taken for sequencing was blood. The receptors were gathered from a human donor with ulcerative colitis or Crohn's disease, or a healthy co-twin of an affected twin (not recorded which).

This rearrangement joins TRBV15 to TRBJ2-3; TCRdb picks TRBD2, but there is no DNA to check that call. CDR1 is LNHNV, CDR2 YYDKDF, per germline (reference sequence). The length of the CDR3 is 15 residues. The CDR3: CATSRETAGRYTQYF.

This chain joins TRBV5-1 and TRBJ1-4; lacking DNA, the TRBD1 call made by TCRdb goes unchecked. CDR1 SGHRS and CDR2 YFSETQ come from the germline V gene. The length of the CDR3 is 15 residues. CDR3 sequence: CASSEQGVTNEKLFF.

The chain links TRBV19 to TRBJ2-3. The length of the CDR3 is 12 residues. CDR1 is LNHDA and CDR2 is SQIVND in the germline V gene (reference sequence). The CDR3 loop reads CASSIDRDTQYF.

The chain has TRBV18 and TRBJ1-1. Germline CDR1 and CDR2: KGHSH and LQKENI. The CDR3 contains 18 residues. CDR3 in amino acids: CASSNLAGDSLLNTEAFF.

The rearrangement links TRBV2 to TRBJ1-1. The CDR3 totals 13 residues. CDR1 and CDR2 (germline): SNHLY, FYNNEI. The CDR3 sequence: CASSVRLNTEAFF.

This chain's CDR3 is CSASPPQSHSGNTIYF. V is TRBV20-1 and J is TRBJ1-3; the D call from TCRdb, TRBD1, cannot be confirmed without DNA. This CDR3 is 16 amino acids long. Germline CDR1 is DFQATT and CDR2 is SNEGSKA (reference sequence).

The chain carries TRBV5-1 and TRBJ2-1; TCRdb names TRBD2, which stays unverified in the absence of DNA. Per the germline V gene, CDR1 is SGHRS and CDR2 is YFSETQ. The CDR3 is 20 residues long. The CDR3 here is CASSSPSGTSGRSSYNEQFF.

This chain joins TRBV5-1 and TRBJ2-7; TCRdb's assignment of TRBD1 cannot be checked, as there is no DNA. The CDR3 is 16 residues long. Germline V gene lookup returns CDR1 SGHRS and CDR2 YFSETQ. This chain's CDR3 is CASSWTGQNPSYEQYF.

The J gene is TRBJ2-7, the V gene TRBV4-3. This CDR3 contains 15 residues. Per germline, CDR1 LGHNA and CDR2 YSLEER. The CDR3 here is CASSQMMGDSYEQYF.

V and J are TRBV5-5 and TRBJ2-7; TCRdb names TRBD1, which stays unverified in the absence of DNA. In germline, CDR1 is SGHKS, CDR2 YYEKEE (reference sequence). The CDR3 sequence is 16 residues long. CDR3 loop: CASSSRTRDGSYEQYF.

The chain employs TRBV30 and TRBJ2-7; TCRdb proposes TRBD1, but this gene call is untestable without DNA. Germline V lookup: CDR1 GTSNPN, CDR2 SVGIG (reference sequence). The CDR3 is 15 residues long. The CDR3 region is CAWSVAPWGSYEQYF. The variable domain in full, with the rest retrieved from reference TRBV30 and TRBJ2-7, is SQTIHQWPATLVQPVGSPLSLECTVEGTSNPNLYWYRQAAGRGLQLLFYSVGIGQISSEVPQNLSASRPQDRQFILSSKKLLLSDSGFYLCAWSVAPWGSYEQYFGPGTRLTVT.

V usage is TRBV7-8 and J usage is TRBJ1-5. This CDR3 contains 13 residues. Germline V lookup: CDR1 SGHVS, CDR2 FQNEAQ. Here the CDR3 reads CASSPIGPGAEHF.

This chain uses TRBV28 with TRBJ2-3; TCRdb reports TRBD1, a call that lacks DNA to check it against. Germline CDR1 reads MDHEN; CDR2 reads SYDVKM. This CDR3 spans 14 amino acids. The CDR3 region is CASSRPSRVDTQYF.

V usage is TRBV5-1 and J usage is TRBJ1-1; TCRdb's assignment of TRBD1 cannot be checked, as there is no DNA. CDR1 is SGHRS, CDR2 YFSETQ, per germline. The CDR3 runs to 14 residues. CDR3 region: CASSLGAANTEAFF. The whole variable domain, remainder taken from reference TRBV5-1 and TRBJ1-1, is KAGVTQTPRYLIKTRGQQVTLSCSPISGHRSVSWYQQTPGQGLQFLFEYFSETQRNKGNFPGRFSGRQFSNSRSEMNVSTLELGDSALYLCASSLGAANTEAFFGQGTRLTVV.

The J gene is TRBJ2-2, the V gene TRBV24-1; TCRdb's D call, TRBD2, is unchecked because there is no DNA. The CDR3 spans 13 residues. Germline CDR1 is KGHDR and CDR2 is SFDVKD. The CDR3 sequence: CATSDSPTGELFF.

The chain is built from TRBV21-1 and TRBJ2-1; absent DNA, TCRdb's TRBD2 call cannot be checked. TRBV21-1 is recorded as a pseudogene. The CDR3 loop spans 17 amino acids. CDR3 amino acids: CASSICSGTSGRTEQFF.

CDR3 protein: CASSLTGTPNEKLFF. The chain links TRBV12-3 or TRBV12-4 to TRBJ1-4; TCRdb returns TRBD1, unconfirmable since there is no DNA. This CDR3 contains 15 residues.